This TCR beta chain appears in the sequencing data of a study of T cells in women clearing cervical HPV infection. About the study: Controls were women whose single incident HPV16 infection cleared within 12 months without precancer or cancer.

Produced via immunoSEQ multiplex PCR; TCRdb's table is partial and in-frame only. The sample's table shows about 20,000 clones. Turning to this clone: What it binds is not known. The CDR3 end lies 3 residues beyond the end of the read and is filled in from the germline J gene.

Study results and caveats: Cases and controls were distinguished at AUC 0.83 by richness and V genes.

Looked up from germline, CDR1 is SNHLY and CDR2 is FYNNEI. The V segment lost 2 bases and the J segment 4 bases; nucleotides outside the gene matches: 6. This CDR3 comprises 15 residues. The gene calls are TRBV2 and TRBJ2-3, with 7 bases fitting TRBD2. Input material: blood buffy coat. This clonotype originated in a woman between 18 and 70 years old with a cervical HPV16 infection that either progressed to CIN3+ or cleared (not recorded which). CDR3 sequence: CASSEYGLAADTQYF. CDR3 DNA (partial): TGTGCCAGCAGTGAATATGGGCTAGCGGCAGATACG.